Included here is one T cell receptor beta chain sequence, with context. One base away lies a much larger clone, so this may be a sequencing read error. Different DNA sequences within this sample yield the same CDR3. The authors' processing: Reference gene primer amplification gave nucleated cell count estimates. The data were produced by immunoSEQ multiplex PCR, yet TCRdb's version contains in-frame clones alone and is incomplete. The D gene and trimming were derived from the DNA, and the V and J assignments and clone size from that table. The sample consists of 300,000 to 350,000 clones, approximately 86% of them appearing once. The CDR3 runs to 13 residues. Germline V gives CDR1 SGHTA, CDR2 FQGTGA. V shed 2 bases and J shed 0 bases, with 4 bases lying between them. The data derive from a study of blood T cell repertoires in COVID-19.

V gene TRBV7-3 combines with J gene TRBJ1-1; D is unresolved. The clonotype comes from a man aged 25-45 years with COVID-19, enrolled during active disease. Sequencing input: peripheral blood. The CDR3 loop reads CASSLSVNTEAFF. For the CDR3, the DNA is TGTGCCAGCAGCTTATCCGTGAACACTGAAGCTTTCTTT.